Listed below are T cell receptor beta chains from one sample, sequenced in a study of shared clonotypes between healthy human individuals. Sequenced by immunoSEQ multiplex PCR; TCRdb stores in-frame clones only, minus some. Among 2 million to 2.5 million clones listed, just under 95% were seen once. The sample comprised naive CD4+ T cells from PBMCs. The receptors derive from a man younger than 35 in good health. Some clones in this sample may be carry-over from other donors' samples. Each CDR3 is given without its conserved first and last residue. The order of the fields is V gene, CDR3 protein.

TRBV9	ASSVEDTARAGNTIY
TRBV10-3	AIRGLAGANEQF
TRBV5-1	ASSLSTGGTEAF
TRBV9	ASSAHPRELSDEQY
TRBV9	ASSVGPLAGVPYNEQF
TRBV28	ASSLWGRERGYT
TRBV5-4	ASSGGRNNEQF
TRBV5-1	ASSVQTGGNYEQY
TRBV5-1	ASSRIGGAYEQY
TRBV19	ASRQLNQPQH
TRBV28	ASSPRGGPQETQY
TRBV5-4	ASSEQNSPLH
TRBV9	ASSALGTGEETQY
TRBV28	ASSSVLKETQY